This T cell receptor beta chain was sequenced for a study of OX40 agonist ivuxolimab in advanced cancers. Study-wide background: Hepatocellular carcinoma, melanoma, renal cell or head and neck cancer occurred in dose-escalation patients. Antecedent anti-PD-1, anti-PD-L1 or anti-CTLA-4 therapy was permissible, with roughly 40% having received some.

The V gene's germline CDR1 is SEHNR and CDR2 FQNEAQ (reference sequence). V was pared by 3 bases and J by 6 bases, with 14 bases between. CDR3 size: 14 residues. Researchers took blood at baseline, on cycle 4 day 1, and on cycle 7 day 1. A few counts support this clone. TCRdb keeps only in-frame clones here, not all; method: immunoSEQ multiplex PCR. The sample lists some 12,000 clones, more than 65% occurring once. The chain is built from TRBV7-9 and TRBJ1-1; possible D gene TRBD1, 5 bases. The receptor comes from an adult with an advanced solid tumor such as melanoma, head and neck, liver or kidney cancer. The sequencing used CD4+ or CD8+ T cells sorted from blood, collected in a trial of the OX40 agonist ivuxolimab. For the CDR3, the DNA is TGTGCCAGCAGCTTTATCCAGGGAGGATCTGAAGCTTTCTTT. Residues: CASSFIQGGSEAFF.